A selection of T cell receptor beta chains follows, all from one sample in a study of blood T cells in healthy people across ages. TCRdb re-analysed the 5' RACE reads in MiXCR, keeping a single row per CDR3 protein. Of 630,000 or so distinct CDR3 sequences in the sample, approximately 30% are singletons; the top ten hold approximately 15%. Sequenced: blood. The receptors derive from an elderly woman in good health. Each CDR3 is given with its conserved first and last residue. D genes are given only for firm matches. Clone size is not always given. Where it is, it says once, few, many or a class for expanded clones.

j_gene	v_gene	abundance	d_gene	CDR3nt	CDR3aa
TRBJ1-1	TRBV2	many	.	TGTGCCAGCCGAGGACATCTCTCGAACACTGAAGCTTTCTTT	CASRGHLSNTEAFF
TRBJ2-7	TRBV20-1	many	.	TGCAGTGCTAGAGGTGGACAGACCTACGAGCAGTACTTC	CSARGGQTYEQYF
TRBJ2-7	TRBV6-1	many	TRBD1	TGTGCCACATGGGACAGCTCCTACGAGCAGTACTTC	CATWDSSYEQYF
TRBJ2-3	TRBV6-1	many	.	TGTGCCAGCAGTGAAGCTAGCGGCAGCCGCACAGATACGCAGTATTTT	CASSEASGSRTDTQYF
TRBJ2-1	TRBV3-1	many	.	TGTGCCAGCAGCCAAGATCAGGTCTACAATGAGCAGTTCTTC	CASSQDQVYNEQFF
TRBJ2-1	TRBV5-1	many	TRBD2	TGCGCCAGCAGCTTCGGGACTAGCGGGGACAATGAGCAGTTCTTC	CASSFGTSGDNEQFF
TRBJ1-1	TRBV29-1	few	TRBD1	TGCAGCGGCGGGACAGGCGACACTGAAGCTTTCTTT	CSGGTGDTEAFF
TRBJ2-5	TRBV6-5	.	TRBD1	TGTGCCAGCAGTTACTCCGGACAGGGAAAGACCCAGTACTTC	CASSYSGQGKTQYF
TRBJ1-1	TRBV9	.	.	TGTGCCAGCAGCCCTAATCGGGGGGGTTACACTGAAGCTTTCTTT	CASSPNRGGYTEAFF
TRBJ1-1	TRBV7-2	few	.	TGTGCCAGCAGCTTATTCGGGGCGGCTGAAGCTTTCTTT	CASSLFGAAEAFF
TRBJ2-3	TRBV7-3	many	.	TGTGCCAGCAGGACCTACAGGGTTTTCTCGAGGAATACGCAGTATTTT	CASRTYRVFSRNTQYF
TRBJ1-2	TRBV20-1	few	.	TGCAGTGCTGGGGACCGGGACCCAGGCTACACCTTC	CSAGDRDPGYTF
TRBJ2-7	TRBV30	many	.	TGTGCCTGGAACCCGGGGTCCTACGAGCAGTACTTC	CAWNPGSYEQYF
TRBJ2-1	TRBV7-9	many	TRBD1	TGTGCCAGCAGCTTATCCGGGACAGGGGCCTACAATGAGCAGTTCTTC	CASSLSGTGAYNEQFF
TRBJ2-7	TRBV5-6	many	.	TGTGCCAGCAGCCTGGGGGCGGCTCCGGTAGGCGAGCAGTACTTC	CASSLGAAPVGEQYF
TRBJ1-2	TRBV7-2	many	TRBD1	TGTGCCAGCAGCTTAGACTCGGACAGGCGCTATGGCTACACCTTC	CASSLDSDRRYGYTF
TRBJ2-7	TRBV7-9	many	TRBD2	TGTGCCAGCAGCCCCGGGACTAGCGGCGAGCAGTACTTC	CASSPGTSGEQYF
TRBJ1-1	TRBV3-1	many	.	TGTGCCAGCAGCCAAGGGTCGGCGGACCATAATTTCTTT	CASSQGSADHNFF
TRBJ1-6	TRBV10-3	few	TRBD1	TGTGCCATCAGTCCACACAGGGGGCGGAATAATTCACCCCTCCACTTT	CAISPHRGRNNSPLHF
TRBJ2-7	TRBV11-2	many	TRBD1	TGTGCCAGCAGCTTAGCGTCAGCGGGACAGGGGGCTCTTGAGCAGTACTTC	CASSLASAGQGALEQYF
TRBJ2-1	TRBV10-2	.	TRBD1	TGCGCCAGCGCCGGACAGGGATCCTACAATGAGCAGTTCTTC	CASAGQGSYNEQFF
TRBJ2-1	TRBV20-1	.	TRBD2	TGCAGTGCTAGAGAACTAGCGGGTTACAATGAGCAGTTCTTC	CSARELAGYNEQFF
TRBJ1-1	TRBV5-1	many	.	TGCGCCAGCAGCCAGGACCGGGATAGAGCTTTCTTT	CASSQDRDRAFF
TRBJ1-5	TRBV12-3/TRBV12-4	.	.	TGTGCCAGCAGTTTTGGGGGTTCAAACAATCAGCCCCAGCATTTT	CASSFGGSNNQPQHF
TRBJ2-5	TRBV29-1	many	TRBD2	TGCAGCGCTCAGCCGGCGGGGGGGGCTCAAGAGACCCAGTACTTC	CSAQPAGGAQETQYF
TRBJ1-5	TRBV30	few	.	TGTGCCTGGTCCGAAGGAGGGCAGCCCCAGCATTTT	CAWSEGGQPQHF
TRBJ2-5	TRBV4-2	many	TRBD2	TGTGCCAGCAGCTCCCCGCCTAGCGGGGGCCCGGAGACCCAGTACTTC	CASSSPPSGGPETQYF
TRBJ1-4	TRBV4-3	many	.	TGCGCCAGCAGCCCCCACAGCGGAACTAATGAAAAACTGTTTTTT	CASSPHSGTNEKLFF
TRBJ2-5	TRBV7-9	many	.	TGTGCCAGCAGCCGGACCTCAGGAGAGACCCAGTACTTC	CASSRTSGETQYF
TRBJ2-1	TRBV7-9	.	.	TGTGCCAGCAGCTTATTCGGCGATGAGCAGTTCTTC	CASSLFGDEQFF
TRBJ2-7	TRBV6-2/TRBV6-3	.	.	TGTGCCAGCACGACGTCGGAGGGATACGAGCAGTACTTC	CASTTSEGYEQYF
TRBJ2-1	TRBV4-3	many	TRBD2	TGCGCCAGCAGCCAAGATTTAAGCGGGGGGGACCTGAGTTCGGCCAATGAGCAGTTCTTC	CASSQDLSGGDLSSANEQFF
TRBJ2-1	TRBV3-1	.	TRBD1	TGTGCCAGCAGCCATGACAGGGTATCCTACAATGAGCAGTTCTTC	CASSHDRVSYNEQFF
TRBJ2-4	TRBV5-1	many	.	TGCGCCAGCAGCTTGATCAAGGGAAACATTCAGTACTTC	CASSLIKGNIQYF
TRBJ2-4	TRBV30	many	.	TGTGCCTGGAGTGTAGGGGCCAAAAACATTCAGTACTTC	CAWSVGAKNIQYF